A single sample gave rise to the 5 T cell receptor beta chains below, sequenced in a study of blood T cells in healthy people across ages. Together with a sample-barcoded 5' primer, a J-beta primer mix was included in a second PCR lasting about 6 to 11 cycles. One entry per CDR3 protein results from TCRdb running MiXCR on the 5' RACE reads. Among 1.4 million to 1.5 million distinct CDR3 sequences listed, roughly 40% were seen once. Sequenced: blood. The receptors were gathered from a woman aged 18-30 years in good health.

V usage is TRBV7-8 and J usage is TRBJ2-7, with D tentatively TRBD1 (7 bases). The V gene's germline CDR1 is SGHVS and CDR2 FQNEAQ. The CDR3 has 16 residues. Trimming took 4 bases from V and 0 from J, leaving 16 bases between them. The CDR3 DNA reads TGTGCCAGCAGCTCAGGGGGGACACCCTCCTCCTACGAGCAGTACTTC. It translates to CASSSGGTPSSYEQYF.

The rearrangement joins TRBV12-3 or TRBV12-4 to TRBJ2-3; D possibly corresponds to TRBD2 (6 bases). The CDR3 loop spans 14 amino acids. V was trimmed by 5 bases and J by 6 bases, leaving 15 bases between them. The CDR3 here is CASSRWRVEDTQYF. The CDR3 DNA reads TGTGCCAGCAGTCGCTGGAGGGTAGAGGATACGCAGTATTTT.

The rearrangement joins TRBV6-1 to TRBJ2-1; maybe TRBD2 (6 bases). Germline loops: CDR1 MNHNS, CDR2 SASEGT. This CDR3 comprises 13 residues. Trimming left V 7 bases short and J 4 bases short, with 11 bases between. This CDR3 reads CASTVAAYNEQFF. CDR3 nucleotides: TGTGCCAGCACGGTAGCGGCATACAATGAGCAGTTCTTC.

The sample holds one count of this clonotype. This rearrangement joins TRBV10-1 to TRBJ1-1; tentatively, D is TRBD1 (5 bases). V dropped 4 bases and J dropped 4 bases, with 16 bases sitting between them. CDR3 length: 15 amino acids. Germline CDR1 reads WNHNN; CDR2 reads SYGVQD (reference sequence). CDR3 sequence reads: CASSGGAGDFTEAFF. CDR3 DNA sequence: TGCGCCAGCAGTGGTGGTGCGGGGGACTTCACTGAAGCTTTCTTT.

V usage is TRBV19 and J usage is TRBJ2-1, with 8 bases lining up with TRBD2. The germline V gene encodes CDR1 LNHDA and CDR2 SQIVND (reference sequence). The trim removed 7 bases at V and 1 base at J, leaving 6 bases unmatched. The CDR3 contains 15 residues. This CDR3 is CASKLVAGSYNEQFF. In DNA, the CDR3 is TGTGCCAGTAAACTCGTAGCGGGGTCCTACAATGAGCAGTTCTTC.